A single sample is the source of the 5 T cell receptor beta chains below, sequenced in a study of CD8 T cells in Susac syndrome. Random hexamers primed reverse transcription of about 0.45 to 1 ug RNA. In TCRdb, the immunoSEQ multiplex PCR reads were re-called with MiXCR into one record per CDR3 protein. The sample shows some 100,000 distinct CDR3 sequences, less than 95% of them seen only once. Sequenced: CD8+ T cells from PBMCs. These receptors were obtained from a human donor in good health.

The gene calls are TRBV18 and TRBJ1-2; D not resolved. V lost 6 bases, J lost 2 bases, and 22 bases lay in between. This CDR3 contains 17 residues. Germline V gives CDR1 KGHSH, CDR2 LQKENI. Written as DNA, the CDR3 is TGTGCCAGCTCGCCGGAGACCTGGTCGGGGTCGAACTATGGCTACACCTTC. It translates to CASSPETWSGSNYGYTF.

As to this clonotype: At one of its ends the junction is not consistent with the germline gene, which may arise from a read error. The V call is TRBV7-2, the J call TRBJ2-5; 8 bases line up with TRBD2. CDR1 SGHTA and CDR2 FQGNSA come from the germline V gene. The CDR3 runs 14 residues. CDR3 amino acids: CACSPTSGVGTQYF. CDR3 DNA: TGTGCCTGCAGCCCTACTAGCGGCGTAGGGACCCAGTACTTC.

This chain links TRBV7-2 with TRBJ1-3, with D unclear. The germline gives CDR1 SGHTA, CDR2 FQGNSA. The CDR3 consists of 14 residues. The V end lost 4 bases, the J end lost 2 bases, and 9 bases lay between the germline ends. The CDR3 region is CASSYRAAGNTIYF. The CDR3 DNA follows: TGTGCCAGCAGCTATAGGGCCGCTGGAAACACCATATATTTT. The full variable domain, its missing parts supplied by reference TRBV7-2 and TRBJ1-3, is GAGVSQSPSNKVTEKGKDVELRCDPISGHTALYWYRQSLGQGLEFLIYFQGNSAPDKSGLPSDRFSAERTGGSVSTLTIQRTQQEDSAVYLCASSYRAAGNTIYFGEGSWLTVV.

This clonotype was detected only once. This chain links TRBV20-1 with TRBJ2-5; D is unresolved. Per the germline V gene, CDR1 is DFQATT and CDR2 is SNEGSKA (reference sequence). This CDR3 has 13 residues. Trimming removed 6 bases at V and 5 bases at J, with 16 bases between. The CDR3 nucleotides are TGCAGTGCCCCGCTCACTAATGGGGAGACCCAGTACTTC. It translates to CSAPLTNGETQYF.

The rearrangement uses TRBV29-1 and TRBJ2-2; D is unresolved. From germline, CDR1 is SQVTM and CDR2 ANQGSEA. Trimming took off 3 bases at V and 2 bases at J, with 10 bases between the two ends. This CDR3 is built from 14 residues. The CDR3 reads CSVETPLNTGELFF. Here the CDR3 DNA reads TGCAGCGTTGAGACCCCACTTAACACCGGGGAGCTGTTTTTT.